This T cell receptor beta chain was captured in a study of shared clonotypes between healthy human individuals. Findings and limits, study-wide: Roughly 5.3% of naive CD4 clonotypes were common to a few donors.

Profiled with immunoSEQ multiplex PCR; TCRdb holds only in-frame clones, not every one. This table holds some 630,000 clones, about two thirds found once. As to this clone: Its specificity is unknown.

This CDR3 is built from 15 residues. Germline V lookup: CDR1 MDHEN, CDR2 SYDVKM. V lost 4 bases to trimming and J lost 4 bases; unmatched junction nucleotides: 2. V and J are TRBV28 and TRBJ2-7, with TRBD2 identical over 15 bases. The TCR sequence derives from a woman in her twenties or thirties in good health. The material sequenced was memory CD4+ T cells sorted from blood. The sample's subset: CD45RA-negative fraction. CDR3 sequence reads: CASSSGLAGGYEQYF. CDR3 sequence (DNA): TGTGCCAGCAGTTCGGGACTAGCGGGAGGTTACGAGCAGTACTTC.